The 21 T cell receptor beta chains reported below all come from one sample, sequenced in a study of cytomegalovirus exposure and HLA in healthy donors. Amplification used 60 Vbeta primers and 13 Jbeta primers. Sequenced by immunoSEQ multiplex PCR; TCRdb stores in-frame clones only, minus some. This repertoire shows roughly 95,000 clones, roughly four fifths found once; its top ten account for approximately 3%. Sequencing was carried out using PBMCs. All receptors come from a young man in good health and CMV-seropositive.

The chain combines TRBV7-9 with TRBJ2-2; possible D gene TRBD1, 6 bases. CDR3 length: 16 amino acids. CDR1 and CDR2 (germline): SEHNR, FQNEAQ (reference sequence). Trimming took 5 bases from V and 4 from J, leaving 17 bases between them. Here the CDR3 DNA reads TGTGCCAGCAGCCGCCACAGGGCGCCGAGCACCGGGGAGCTGTTTTTT. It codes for CASSRHRAPSTGELFF.

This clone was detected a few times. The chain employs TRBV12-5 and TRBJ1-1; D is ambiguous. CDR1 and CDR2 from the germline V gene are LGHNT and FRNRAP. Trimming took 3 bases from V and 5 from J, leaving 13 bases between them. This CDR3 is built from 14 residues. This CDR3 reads CASGLVAPRTEAFF. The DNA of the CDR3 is TGTGCTAGTGGTTTAGTAGCCCCGAGGACTGAAGCTTTCTTT.

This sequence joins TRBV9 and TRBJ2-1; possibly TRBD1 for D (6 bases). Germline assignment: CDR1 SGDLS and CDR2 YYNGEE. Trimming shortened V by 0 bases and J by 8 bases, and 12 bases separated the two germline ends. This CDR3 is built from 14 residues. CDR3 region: CASSVGQGNDEQFF. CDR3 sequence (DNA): TGTGCCAGCAGCGTAGGCCAGGGGAATGATGAGCAGTTCTTC.

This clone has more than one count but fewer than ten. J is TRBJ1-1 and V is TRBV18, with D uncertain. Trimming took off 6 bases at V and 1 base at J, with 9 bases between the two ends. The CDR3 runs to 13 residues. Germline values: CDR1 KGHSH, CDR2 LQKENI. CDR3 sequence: CASSRTENTEAFF. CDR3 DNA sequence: TGTGCCAGCTCCAGAACCGAGAACACTGAAGCTTTCTTT.

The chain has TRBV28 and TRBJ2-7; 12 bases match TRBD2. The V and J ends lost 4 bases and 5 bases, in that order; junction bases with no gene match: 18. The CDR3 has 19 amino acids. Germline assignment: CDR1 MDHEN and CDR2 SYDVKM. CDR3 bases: TGTGCCAGCAGTTCCCAATCAGGACTAGCGGGACTTGGGGGCAACGAGCAGTACTTC. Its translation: CASSSQSGLAGLGGNEQYF.

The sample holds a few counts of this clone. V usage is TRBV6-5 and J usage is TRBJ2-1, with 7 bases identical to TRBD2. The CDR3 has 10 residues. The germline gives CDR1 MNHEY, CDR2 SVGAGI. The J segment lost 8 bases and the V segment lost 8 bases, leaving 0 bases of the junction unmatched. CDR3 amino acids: CASGGDEQFF. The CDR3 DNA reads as TGTGCCAGCGGGGGGGATGAGCAGTTCTTC.

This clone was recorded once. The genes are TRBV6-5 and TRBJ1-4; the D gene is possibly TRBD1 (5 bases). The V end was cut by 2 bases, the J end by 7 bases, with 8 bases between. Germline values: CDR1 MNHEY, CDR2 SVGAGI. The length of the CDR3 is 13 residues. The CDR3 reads CASSYRGSEKLFF. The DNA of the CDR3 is TGTGCCAGCAGTTACAGGGGTAGTGAAAAACTGTTTTTT.

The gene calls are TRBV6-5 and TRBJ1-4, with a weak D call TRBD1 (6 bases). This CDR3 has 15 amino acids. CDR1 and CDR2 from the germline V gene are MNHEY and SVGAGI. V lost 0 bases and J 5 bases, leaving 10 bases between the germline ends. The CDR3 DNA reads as TGTGCCAGCAGTTACTCTCGGGACACAAATGAAAAACTGTTTTTT. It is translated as CASSYSRDTNEKLFF.

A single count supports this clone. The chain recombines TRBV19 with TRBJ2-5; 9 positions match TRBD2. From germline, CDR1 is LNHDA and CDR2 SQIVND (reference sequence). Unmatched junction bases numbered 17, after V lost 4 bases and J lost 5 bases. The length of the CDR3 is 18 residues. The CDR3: CASSTAIGSGSIGETQYF. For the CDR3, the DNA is TGTGCCAGTAGTACTGCAATCGGTAGCGGGAGCATAGGGGAGACCCAGTACTTC.

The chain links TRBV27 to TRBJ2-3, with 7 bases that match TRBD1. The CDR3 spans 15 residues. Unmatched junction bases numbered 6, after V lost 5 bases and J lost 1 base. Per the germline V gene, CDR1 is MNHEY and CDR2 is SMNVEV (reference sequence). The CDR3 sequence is CASSPPDRRTDTQYF. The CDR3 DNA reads TGTGCCAGCAGTCCACCGGACAGGCGCACAGATACGCAGTATTTT.

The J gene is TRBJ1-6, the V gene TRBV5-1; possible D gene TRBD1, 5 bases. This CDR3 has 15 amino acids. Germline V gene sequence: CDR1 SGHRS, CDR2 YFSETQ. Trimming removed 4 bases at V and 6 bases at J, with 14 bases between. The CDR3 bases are TGCGCCAGCAGCCCCGCAGGGAGGAGTAATTCACCCCTCCACTTT. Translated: CASSPAGRSNSPLHF.

CDR3 nucleotides: TGTGCCAGCAGCTTAGATGTGGGAAGGGGCACTGAAGCTTTCTTT. It codes for CASSLDVGRGTEAFF. The chain carries TRBV7-2 and TRBJ1-1; D perhaps matches TRBD1 (5 bases). Germline V gene data show CDR1 as SGHTA and CDR2 as FQGNSA. V was clipped by 1 base and J by 4 bases, with 13 bases between them. The CDR3 covers 15 residues.

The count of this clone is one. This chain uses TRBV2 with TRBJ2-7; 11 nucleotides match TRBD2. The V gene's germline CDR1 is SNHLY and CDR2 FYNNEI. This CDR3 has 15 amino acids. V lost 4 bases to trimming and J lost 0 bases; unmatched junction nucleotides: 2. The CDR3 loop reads CASSGTSGRSYEQYF. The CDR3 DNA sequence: TGTGCCAGCAGTGGGACTAGCGGGCGCTCCTACGAGCAGTACTTC.

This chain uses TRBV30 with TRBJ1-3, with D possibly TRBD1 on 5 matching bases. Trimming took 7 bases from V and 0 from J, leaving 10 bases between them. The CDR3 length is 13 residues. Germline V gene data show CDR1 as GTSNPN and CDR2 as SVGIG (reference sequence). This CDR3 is CASGGSSGNTIYF. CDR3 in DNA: TGTGCCTCGGGGGGGAGCTCTGGAAACACCATATATTTT.

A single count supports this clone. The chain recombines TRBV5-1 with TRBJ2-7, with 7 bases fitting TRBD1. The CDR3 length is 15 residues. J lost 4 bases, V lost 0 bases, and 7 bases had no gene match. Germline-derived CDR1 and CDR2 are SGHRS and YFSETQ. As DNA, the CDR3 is TGCGCCAGCAGCTTGGCGACAGGGATCAGGTACGAGCAGTACTTC. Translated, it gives CASSLATGIRYEQYF.

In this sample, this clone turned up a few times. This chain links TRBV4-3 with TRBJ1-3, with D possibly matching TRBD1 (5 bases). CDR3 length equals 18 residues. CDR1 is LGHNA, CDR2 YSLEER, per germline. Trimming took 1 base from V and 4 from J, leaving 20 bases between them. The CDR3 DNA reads TGCGCCAGCAGCCAAGCAGTAGGGACCCAGGGAGGAGGAAACACCATATATTTT. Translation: CASSQAVGTQGGGNTIYF.

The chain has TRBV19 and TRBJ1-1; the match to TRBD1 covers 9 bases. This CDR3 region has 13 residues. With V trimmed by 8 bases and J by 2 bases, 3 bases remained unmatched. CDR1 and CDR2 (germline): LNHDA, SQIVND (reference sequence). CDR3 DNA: TGTGCCAGTCGGGACAGGGCCAACACTGAAGCTTTCTTT. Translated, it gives CASRDRANTEAFF.

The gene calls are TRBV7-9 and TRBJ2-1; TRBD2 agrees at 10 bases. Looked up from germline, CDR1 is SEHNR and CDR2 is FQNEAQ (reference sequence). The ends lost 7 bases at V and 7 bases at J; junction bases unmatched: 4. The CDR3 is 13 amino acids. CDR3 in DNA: TGTGCCAGCACCCCGACTAGCGGGAATGAGCAGTTCTTC. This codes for CASTPTSGNEQFF.

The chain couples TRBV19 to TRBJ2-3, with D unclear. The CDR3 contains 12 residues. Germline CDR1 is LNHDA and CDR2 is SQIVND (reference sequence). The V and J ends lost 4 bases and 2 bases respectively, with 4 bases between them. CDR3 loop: CASSKLTDTQYF. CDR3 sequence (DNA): TGTGCCAGTAGTAAACTCACAGATACGCAGTATTTT.

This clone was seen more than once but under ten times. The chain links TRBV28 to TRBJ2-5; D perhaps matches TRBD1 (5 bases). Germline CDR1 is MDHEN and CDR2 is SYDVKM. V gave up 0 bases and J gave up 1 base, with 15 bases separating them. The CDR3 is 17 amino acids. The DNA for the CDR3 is TGTGCCAGCAGTTTATGCAATATACGACAGTGCCAAGAGACCCAGTACTTC. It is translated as CASSLCNIRQCQETQYF.

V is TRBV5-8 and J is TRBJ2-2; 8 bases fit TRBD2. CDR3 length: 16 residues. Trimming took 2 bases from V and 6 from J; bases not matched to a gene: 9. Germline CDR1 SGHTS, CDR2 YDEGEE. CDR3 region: CASSFIGTSISGELFF. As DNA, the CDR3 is TGTGCCAGCAGCTTCATCGGGACTAGTATTTCCGGGGAGCTGTTTTTT.